This TCR beta chain was documented in a study of molecular identifiers for immune sequencing clone quantification. Study-level background: Sequencing covered four of five parts into which replicate RNA from around 20,000 or 100,000 naive CD8 cells was split. Study-wide results and limits: Jurkat TCR RNA spiked in from one cell reportedly remained identifiable amid about a million naive cells.

Preparation of the bulk TCR libraries relied on previously described methods and listed TCR primers. TCRdb independently ran MiXCR on the PCR reads; one entry per CDR3 protein. Found here are roughly 65,000 distinct CDR3 sequences, less than 20% of them singletons; the top ten hold 1.3% to 1.5%. The V and J ends lost 2 bases and 4 bases respectively, with 12 bases between them. Germline values: CDR1 MNHEY, CDR2 SVGAGI. The CDR3 covers 16 residues. Naive CD8 T cells were picked out by sorting for CD8+CD4-CCR7+CD45RA+. This clonotype was seen a handful of times. The antigen is not known. Being one base from a much bigger clone, this may be a read error.

The rearrangement joins TRBV6-5 to TRBJ2-6, with D tentatively TRBD1 (6 bases). The specimen was naive CD8+ T cells from blood, with Jurkat cell RNA spiked in. Subset described: FACS-sorted CD8+CD4-CCR7+CD45RA+ naive T cells. The source is a human donor in good health. Some libraries in this study had Jurkat cell RNA spiked in. CDR3 nucleotide sequence: TGTGCCAGCAGTTACGATAGGGGGACAGGGGCCAACGTCCTGACTTTC. Translated, it gives CASSYDRGTGANVLTF.